This T cell receptor beta chain emerged from a study of OX40 agonist ivuxolimab in advanced cancers. V lost 1 base, J lost 8 bases, and 10 bases stayed unmatched. The length of the CDR3 is 16 residues. The germline V gene has CDR1 SGHVS and CDR2 FNYEAQ. Using immunoSEQ multiplex PCR, the repertoire was profiled, and TCRdb retains in-frame clones only, with some absent. This sample has roughly 65,000 clones; 80% to 85% occur once, and the top ten carry 11%. This clonotype was sampled from an adult with an advanced solid tumor such as melanoma, head and neck, liver or kidney cancer. The sample consisted of CD4+ or CD8+ T cells sorted from blood, taken in a trial of the OX40 agonist ivuxolimab. The genes are TRBV7-6 and TRBJ2-1; 8 bases match TRBD2. CDR3 residues: CASSLVRRGAPHEQFF. The CDR3 DNA is TGTGCCAGCAGCTTAGTTAGGCGGGGGGCCCCCCATGAGCAGTTCTTC.